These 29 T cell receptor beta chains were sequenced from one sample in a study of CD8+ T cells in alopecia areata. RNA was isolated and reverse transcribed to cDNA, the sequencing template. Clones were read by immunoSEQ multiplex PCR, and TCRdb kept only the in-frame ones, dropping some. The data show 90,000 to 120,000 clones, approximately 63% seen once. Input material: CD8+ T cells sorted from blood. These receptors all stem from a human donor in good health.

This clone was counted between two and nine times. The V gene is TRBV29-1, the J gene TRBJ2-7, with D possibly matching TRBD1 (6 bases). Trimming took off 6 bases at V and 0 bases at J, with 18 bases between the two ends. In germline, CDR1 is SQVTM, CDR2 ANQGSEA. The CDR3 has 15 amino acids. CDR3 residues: CSVEVLDSISYEQYF. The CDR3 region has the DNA TGCAGCGTCGAGGTATTGGACAGTATCTCCTACGAGCAGTACTTC.

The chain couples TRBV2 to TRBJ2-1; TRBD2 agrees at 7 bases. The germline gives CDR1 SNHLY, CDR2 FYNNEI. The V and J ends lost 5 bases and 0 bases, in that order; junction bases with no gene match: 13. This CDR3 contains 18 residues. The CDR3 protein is CASSPSLLWGGSYNEQFF. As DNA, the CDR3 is TGTGCCAGCAGTCCAAGTTTGCTATGGGGGGGCTCCTACAATGAGCAGTTCTTC.

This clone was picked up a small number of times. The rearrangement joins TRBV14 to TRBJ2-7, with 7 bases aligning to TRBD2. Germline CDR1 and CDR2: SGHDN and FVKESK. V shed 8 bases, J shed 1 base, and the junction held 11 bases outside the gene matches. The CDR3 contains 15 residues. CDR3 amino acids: CASSSEGLLSYEQYF. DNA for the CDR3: TGTGCCAGCTCCTCAGAGGGACTACTTTCCTACGAGCAGTACTTC.

The CDR3, as DNA: TGTGCCAGCAGCCTCCCGGGGGAGGGCACAGATACGCAGTATTTT. Translating gives CASSLPGEGTDTQYF. The J gene is TRBJ2-3, the V gene TRBV7-9; possible D gene TRBD2, 6 bases. CDR1 and CDR2 from the germline V gene are SEHNR and FQNEAQ (reference sequence). The CDR3 consists of 15 residues. V was trimmed by 5 bases and J by 1 base, leaving 13 bases between them.

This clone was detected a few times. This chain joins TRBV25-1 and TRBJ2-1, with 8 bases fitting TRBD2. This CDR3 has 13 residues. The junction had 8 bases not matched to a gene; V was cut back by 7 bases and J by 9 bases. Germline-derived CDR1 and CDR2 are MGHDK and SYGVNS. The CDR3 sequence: CASKLAGMGEQFF. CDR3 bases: TGTGCCAGCAAATTAGCGGGGATGGGTGAGCAGTTCTTC.

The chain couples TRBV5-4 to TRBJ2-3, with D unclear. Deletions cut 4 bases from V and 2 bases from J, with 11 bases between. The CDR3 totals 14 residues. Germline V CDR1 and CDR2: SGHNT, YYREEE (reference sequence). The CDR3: CASSAVRTTDTQYF. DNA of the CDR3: TGTGCCAGCAGCGCCGTACGGACCACAGATACGCAGTATTTT.

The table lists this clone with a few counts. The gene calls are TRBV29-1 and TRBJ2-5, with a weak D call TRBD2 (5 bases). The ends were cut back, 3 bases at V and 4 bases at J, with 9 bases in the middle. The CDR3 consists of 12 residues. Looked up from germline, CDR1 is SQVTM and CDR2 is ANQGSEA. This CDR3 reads CSVDGVAETQYF. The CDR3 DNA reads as TGCAGCGTTGACGGGGTCGCAGAGACCCAGTACTTC.

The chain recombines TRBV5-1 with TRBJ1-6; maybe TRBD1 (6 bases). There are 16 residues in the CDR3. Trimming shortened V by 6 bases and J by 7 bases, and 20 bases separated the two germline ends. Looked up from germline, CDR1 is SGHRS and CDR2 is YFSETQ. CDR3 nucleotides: TGCGCCAGCACGGAAGAAGGAGCCAGGGGAAATTCACCCCTCCACTTT. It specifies CASTEEGARGNSPLHF.

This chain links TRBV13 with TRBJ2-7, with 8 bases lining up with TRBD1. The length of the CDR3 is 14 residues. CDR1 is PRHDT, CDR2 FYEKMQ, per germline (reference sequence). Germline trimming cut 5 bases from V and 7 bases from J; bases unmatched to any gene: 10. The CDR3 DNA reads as TGTGCCAGCAGCGTTGACAGGGGTATAAGGGAGCAGTACTTC. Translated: CASSVDRGIREQYF. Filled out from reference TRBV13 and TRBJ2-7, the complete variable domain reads AAGVIQSPRHLIKEKRETATLKCYPIPRHDTVYWYQQGPGQDPQFLISFYEKMQSDKGSIPDRFSAQQFSDYHSELNMSSLELGDSALYFCASSVDRGIREQYFGPGTRLTVT.

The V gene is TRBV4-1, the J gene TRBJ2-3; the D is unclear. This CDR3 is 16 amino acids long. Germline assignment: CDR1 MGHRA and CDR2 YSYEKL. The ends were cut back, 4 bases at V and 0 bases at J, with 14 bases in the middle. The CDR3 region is CASSPQTIRSTDTQYF. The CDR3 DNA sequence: TGCGCCAGCAGCCCGCAGACCATCCGGAGCACAGATACGCAGTATTTT.

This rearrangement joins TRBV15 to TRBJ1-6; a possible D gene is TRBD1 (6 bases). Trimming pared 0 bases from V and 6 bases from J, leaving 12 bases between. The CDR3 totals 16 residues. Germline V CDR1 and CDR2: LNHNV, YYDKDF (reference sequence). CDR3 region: CATSRDVWGPNSPLHF. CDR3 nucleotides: TGTGCCACCAGCAGAGATGTTTGGGGGCCTAATTCACCCCTCCACTTT.

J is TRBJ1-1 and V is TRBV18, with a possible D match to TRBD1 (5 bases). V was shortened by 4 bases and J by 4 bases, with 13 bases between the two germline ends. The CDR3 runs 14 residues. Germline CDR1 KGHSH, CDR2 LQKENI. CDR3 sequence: CASSLLRGGTEAFF. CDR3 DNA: TGTGCCAGCTCACTTCTTCGGGGGGGCACTGAAGCTTTCTTT.

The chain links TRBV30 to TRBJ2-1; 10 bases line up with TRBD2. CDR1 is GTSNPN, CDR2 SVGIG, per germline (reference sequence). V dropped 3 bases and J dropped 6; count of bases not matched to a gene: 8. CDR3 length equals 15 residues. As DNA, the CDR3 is TGTGCCTGGAGGCCGAATAGCGGGGGGCCCAATGAGCAGTTCTTC. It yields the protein CAWRPNSGGPNEQFF.

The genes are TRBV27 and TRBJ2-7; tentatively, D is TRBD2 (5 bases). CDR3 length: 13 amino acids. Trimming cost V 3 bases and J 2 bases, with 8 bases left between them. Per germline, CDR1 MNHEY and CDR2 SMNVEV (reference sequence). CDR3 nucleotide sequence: TGTGCCAGCAGTTTCTCTAGCACCTACGAGCAGTACTTC. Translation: CASSFSSTYEQYF.

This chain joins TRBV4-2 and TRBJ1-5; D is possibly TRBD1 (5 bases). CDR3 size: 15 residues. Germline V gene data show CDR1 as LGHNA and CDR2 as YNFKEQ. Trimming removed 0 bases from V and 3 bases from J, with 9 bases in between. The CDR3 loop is CASSQDFRVNQPQHF. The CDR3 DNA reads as TGTGCCAGCAGCCAAGATTTCAGGGTCAATCAGCCCCAGCATTTT.

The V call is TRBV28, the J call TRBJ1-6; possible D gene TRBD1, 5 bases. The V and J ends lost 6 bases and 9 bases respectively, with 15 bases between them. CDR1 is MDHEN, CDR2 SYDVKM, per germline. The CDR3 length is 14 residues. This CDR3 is CASSPAGLGSPLHF. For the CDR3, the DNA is TGTGCCAGCAGCCCAGCAGGGTTGGGTTCACCCCTCCACTTT.

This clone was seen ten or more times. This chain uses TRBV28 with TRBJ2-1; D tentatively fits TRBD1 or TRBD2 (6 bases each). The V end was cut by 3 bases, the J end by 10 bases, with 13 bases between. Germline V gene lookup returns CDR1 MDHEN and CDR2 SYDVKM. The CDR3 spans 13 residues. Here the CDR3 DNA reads TGTGCCAGCAGTTTTGACGGGGGCGAGGAGCAGTTCTTC. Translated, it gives CASSFDGGEEQFF.

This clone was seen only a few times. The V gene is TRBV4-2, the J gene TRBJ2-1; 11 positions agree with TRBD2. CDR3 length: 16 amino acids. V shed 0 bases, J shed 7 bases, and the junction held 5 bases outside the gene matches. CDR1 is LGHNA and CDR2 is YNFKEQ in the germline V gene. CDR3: CASSQEPTSGGNEQFF. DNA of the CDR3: TGTGCCAGCAGCCAAGAGCCCACTAGCGGGGGAAATGAGCAGTTCTTC.

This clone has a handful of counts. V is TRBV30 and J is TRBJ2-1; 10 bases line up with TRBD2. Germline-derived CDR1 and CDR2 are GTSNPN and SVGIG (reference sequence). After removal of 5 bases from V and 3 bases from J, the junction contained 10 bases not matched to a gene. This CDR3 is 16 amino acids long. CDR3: CAWGQGTSGDYNEQFF. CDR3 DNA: TGTGCCTGGGGTCAGGGCACTAGCGGGGACTACAATGAGCAGTTCTTC.

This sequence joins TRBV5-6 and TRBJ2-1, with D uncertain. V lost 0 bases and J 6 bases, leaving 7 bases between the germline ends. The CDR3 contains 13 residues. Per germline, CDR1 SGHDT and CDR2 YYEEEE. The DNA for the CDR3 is TGTGCCAGCAGCTTGGGCCGTCCCAATGAGCAGTTCTTC. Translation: CASSLGRPNEQFF.

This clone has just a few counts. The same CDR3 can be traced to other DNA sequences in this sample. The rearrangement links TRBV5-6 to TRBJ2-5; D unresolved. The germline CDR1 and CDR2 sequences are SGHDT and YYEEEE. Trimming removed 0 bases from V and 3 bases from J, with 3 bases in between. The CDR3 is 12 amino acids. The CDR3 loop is CASSLGEETQYF. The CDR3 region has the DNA TGTGCCAGCAGCTTGGGTGAAGAGACCCAGTACTTC.

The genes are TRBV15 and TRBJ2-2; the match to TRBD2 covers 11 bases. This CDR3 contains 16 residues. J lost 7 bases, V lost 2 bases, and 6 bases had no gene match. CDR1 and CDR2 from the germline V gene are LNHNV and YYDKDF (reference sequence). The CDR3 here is CATSRRSSGGRGELFF. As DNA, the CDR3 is TGTGCCACCAGCAGACGCTCTAGCGGGGGGCGCGGGGAGCTGTTTTTT.

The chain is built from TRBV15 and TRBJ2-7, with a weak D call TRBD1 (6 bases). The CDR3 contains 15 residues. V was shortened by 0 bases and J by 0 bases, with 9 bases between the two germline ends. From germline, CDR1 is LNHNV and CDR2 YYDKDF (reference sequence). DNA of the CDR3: TGTGCCACCAGCAGAGATAGGGACACCTCCTACGAGCAGTACTTC. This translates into CATSRDRDTSYEQYF.

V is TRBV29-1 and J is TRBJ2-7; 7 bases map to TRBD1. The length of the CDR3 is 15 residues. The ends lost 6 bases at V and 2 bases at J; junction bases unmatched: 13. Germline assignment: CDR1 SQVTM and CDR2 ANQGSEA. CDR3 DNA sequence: TGCAGCGTGGTGTGGACCCGGACAGGTACCTACGAGCAGTACTTC. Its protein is CSVVWTRTGTYEQYF.

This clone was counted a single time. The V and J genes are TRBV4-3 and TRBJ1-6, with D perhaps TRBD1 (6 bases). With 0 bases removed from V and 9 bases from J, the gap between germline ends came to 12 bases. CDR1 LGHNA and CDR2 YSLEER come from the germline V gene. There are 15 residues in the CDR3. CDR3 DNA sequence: TGCGCCAGCAGCCAAGAAGATGGGACACCTTCACCCCTCCACTTT. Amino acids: CASSQEDGTPSPLHF.

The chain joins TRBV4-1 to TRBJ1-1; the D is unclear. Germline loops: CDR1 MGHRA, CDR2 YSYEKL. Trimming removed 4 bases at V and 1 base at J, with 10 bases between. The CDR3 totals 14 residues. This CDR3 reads CASSPRRTNTEAFF. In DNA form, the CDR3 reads TGCGCCAGCAGCCCCCGGAGGACGAACACTGAAGCTTTCTTT.

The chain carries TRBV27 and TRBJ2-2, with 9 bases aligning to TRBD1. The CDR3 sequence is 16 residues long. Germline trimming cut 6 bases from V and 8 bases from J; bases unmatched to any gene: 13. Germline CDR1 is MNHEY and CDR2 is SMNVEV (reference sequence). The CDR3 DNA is TGTGCCAGCAGCCACCTCACAGGGGGCGCTGTGGGGGAGCTGTTTTTT. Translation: CASSHLTGGAVGELFF.

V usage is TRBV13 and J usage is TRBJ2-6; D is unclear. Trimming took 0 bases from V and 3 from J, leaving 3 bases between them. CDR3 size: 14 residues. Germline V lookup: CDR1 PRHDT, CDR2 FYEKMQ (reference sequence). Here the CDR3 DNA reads TGTGCCAGCAGCTTAGGGGTTGGGGCCAACGTCCTGACTTTC. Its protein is CASSLGVGANVLTF. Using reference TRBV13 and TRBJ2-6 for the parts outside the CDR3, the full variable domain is AAGVIQSPRHLIKEKRETATLKCYPIPRHDTVYWYQQGPGQDPQFLISFYEKMQSDKGSIPDRFSAQQFSDYHSELNMSSLELGDSALYFCASSLGVGANVLTFGAGSRLTVL.

Written as DNA, the CDR3 is TGTGCCTGGAGTGTAATGGATGCAAACACTGAAGCTTTCTTT. This sequence encodes CAWSVMDANTEAFF. This chain uses TRBV30 with TRBJ1-1, with D unclear. Germline lookup yields CDR1 GTSNPN and CDR2 SVGIG (reference sequence). The CDR3 spans 14 residues. V was clipped by 0 bases and J by 2 bases, with 10 bases between them.